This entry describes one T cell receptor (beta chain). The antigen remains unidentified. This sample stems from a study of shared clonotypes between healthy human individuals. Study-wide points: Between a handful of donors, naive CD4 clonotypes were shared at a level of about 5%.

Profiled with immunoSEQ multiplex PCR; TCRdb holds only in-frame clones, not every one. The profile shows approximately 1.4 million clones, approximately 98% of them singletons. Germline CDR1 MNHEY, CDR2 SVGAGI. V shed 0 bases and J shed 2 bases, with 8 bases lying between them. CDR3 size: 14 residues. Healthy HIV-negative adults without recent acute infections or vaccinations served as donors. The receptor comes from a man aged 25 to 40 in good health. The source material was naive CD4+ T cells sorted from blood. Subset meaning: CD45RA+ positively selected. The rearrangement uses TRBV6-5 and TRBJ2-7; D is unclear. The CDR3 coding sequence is TGTGCCAGCAGTTACTCGCCGGCGGCCTACGAGCAGTACTTC. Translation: CASSYSPAAYEQYF.